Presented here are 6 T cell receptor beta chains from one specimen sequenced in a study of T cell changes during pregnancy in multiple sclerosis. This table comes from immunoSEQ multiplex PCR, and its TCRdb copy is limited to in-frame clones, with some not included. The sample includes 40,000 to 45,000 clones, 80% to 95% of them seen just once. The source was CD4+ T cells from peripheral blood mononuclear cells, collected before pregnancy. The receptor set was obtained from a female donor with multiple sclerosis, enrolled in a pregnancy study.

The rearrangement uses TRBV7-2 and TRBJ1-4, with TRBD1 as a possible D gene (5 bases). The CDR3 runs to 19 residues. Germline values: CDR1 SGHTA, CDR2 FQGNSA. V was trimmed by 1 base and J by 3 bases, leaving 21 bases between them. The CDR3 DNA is TGTGCCAGCAGCTTAGAAGAACAGTGGAGGGGTTGGGCTAATGAAAAACTGTTTTTT. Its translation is CASSLEEQWRGWANEKLFF.

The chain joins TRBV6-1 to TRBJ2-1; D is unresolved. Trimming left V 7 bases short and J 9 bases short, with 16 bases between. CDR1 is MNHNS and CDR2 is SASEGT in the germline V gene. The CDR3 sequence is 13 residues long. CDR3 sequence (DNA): TGTGCCAGCACCTTTATCGGAGAGCGTGAGCAGTTCTTC. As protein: CASTFIGEREQFF.

The CDR3 DNA sequence: TGTGCCAGCAGTCTCACCCGGGGCTCTGGAAACACCATATATTTT. This sequence encodes CASSLTRGSGNTIYF. The chain links TRBV28 to TRBJ1-3; D uncertain. The V end lost 5 bases, the J end lost 0 bases, and 11 bases lay between the germline ends. The germline V gene has CDR1 MDHEN and CDR2 SYDVKM. CDR3 length equals 15 residues. Using reference TRBV28 and TRBJ1-3 for the parts outside the CDR3, the full variable domain is DVKVTQSSRYLVKRTGEKVFLECVQDMDHENMFWYRQDPGLGLRLIYFSYDVKMKEKGDIPEGYSVSREKKERFSLILESASTNQTSMYLCASSLTRGSGNTIYFGEGSWLTVV.

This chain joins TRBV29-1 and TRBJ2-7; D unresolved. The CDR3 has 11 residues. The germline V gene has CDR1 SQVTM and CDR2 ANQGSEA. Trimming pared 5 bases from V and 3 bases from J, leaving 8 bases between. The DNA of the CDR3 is TGCAGCGTTATGACATACTACGAGCAGTACTTC. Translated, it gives CSVMTYYEQYF.

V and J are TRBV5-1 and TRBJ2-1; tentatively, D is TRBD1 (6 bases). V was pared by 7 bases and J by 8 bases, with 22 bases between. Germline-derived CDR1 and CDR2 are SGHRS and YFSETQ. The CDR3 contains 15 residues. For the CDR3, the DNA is TGCGCCAGCCATGAGGGGGTGCCCCCGGGGCATGAGCAGTTCTTC. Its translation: CASHEGVPPGHEQFF.

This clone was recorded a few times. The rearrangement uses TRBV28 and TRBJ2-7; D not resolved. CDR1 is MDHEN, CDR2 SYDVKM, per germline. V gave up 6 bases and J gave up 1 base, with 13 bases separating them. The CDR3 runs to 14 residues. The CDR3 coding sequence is TGTGCCAGCAGGCCCCAACCGGGTTCCTACGAGCAGTACTTC. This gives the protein CASRPQPGSYEQYF. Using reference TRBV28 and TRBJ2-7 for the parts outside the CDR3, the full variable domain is DVKVTQSSRYLVKRTGEKVFLECVQDMDHENMFWYRQDPGLGLRLIYFSYDVKMKEKGDIPEGYSVSREKKERFSLILESASTNQTSMYLCASRPQPGSYEQYFGPGTRLTVT.